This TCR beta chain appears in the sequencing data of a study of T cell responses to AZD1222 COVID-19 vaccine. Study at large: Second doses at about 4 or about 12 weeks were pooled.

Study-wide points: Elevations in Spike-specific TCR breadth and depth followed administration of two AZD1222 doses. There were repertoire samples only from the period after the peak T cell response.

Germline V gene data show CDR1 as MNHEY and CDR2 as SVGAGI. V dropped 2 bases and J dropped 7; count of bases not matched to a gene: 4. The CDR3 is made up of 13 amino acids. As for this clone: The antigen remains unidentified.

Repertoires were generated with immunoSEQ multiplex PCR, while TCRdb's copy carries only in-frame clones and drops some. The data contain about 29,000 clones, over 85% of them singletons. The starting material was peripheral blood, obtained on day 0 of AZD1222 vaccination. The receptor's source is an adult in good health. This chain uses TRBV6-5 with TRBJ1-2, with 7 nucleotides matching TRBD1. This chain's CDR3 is CASSYPGQVGYTF. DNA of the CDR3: TGTGCCAGCAGTTACCCCGGACAGGTTGGCTACACCTTC.